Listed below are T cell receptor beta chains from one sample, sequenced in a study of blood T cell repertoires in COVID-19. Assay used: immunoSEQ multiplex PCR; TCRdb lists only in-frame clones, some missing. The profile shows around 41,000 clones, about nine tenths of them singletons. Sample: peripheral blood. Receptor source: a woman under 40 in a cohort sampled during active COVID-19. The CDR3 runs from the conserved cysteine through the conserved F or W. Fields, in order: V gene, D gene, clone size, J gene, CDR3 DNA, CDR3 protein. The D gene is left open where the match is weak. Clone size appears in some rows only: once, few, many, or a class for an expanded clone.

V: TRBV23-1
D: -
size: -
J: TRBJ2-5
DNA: TGCGCCAGCAGTCAATGTGAGACATCCTTTGAAGAGACCCAGTACTTC
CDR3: CASSQCETSFEETQYF

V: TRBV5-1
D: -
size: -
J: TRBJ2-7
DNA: TGCGCCAGCAGCTTGGGGGACCCGGGGAGGTACGAGCAGTACTTC
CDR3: CASSLGDPGRYEQYF

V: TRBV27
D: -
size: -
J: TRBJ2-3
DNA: TGTGCCAGCAGACGACGGCAGGGATTCACAGATACGCAGTATTTT
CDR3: CASRRRQGFTDTQYF

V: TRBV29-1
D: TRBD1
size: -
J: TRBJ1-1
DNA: TGCAGCGGGAGAGAGGGGGCGAACACTGAAGCTTTCTTT
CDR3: CSGREGANTEAFF

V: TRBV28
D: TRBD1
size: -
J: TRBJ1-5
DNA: TGTGCCAGCATCCAGGGGGGCAATCAGCCCCAGCATTTT
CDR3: CASIQGGNQPQHF

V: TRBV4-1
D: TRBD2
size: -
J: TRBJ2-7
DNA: TGCGCCAGCAGCCACCCCGGGACTAGCGGGAGGGGCGAGCAGTACTTC
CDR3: CASSHPGTSGRGEQYF

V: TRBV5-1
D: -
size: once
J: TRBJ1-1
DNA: TGCGCCAGCAGCGCCGGGTTGAACACTGAAGCTTTCTTT
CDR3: CASSAGLNTEAFF

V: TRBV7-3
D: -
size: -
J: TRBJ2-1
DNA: TGTGCCAGCAGCTTAACAGGAACTAGTGAGCAGTTCTTC
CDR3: CASSLTGTSEQFF

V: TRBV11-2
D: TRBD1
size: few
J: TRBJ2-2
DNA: TGTGCCAGCAGCTTACCATCCCGAGGACAGGGTCGGGCCGGGGAGCTGTTTTTT
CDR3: CASSLPSRGQGRAGELFF

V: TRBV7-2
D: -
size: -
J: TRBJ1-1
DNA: TGTGCCAGCAGCTGGGGACAGAACACTGAAGCTTTCTTT
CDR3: CASSWGQNTEAFF

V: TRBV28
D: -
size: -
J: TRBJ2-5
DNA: TGTGCCAGCAGTCTTACGCGGAAGACCCAGTACTTC
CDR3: CASSLTRKTQYF

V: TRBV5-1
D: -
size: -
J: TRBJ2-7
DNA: TGCGCCAGCAGCTTGGGTGACAGGTACTCCTACGAGCAGTACTTC
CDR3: CASSLGDRYSYEQYF

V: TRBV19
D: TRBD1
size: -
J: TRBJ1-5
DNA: TGTGCCAGTAGTCCGACAGGGGGGAGGCAGCCCCAGCATTTT
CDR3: CASSPTGGRQPQHF

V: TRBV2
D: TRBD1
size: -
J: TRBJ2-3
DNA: TGTGCCAGCAGAGGACAGGGCACAGATACGCAGTATTTT
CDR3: CASRGQGTDTQYF

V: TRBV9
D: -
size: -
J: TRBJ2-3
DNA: TGTGCCAGCAGCGTAGATGTGGAGGAGCGGTGGGCCACAGATACGCAGTATTTT
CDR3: CASSVDVEERWATDTQYF

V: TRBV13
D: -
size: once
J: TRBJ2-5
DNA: TGTGCCAGCAGCCCCCACCGGCCGGAGGAGACCCAGTACTTC
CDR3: CASSPHRPEETQYF

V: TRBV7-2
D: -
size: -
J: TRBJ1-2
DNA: TGTGCCAGCAGCACCCCCGGGAGGGCTAACTATGGCTACACCTTC
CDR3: CASSTPGRANYGYTF

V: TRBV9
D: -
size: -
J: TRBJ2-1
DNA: TGTGCCAGCAGCGTATCCCCAGACAATGAGCAGTTCTTC
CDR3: CASSVSPDNEQFF

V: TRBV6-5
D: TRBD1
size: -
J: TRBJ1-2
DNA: TGTGCCAGCAGTTGGACAGGGGACTATGGCTACACCTTC
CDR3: CASSWTGDYGYTF

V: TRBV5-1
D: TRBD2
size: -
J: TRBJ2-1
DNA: TGCGCCAGCAGCTTGAAGGGCGGGAGAGCCTACAATGAGCAGTTCTTC
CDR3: CASSLKGGRAYNEQFF